This is a list of T cell receptor beta chains from one sample in a study of CD8 T cells in ankylosing spondylitis. A single record per CDR3 protein comes from TCRdb applying MiXCR to the 5' RACE reads. The sample contains around 91,000 distinct CDR3 sequences, about 8.3% of which appear only once. The sample taken for sequencing was blood, either unsorted or a sorted T cell fraction (not recorded which). These receptors were obtained from a male donor with ankylosing spondylitis. CDR3s include the opening cysteine and the closing phenylalanine or tryptophan. The order of the fields is CDR3 length, D gene, J gene, V gene, clone size, CDR3 DNA, CDR3 protein. A D gene is named only where the DNA matches it firmly. Only part of the rows carry a size: once, few, many, or a class if the clone is expanded.

18,TRBD2,TRBJ2-3,TRBV6-1,few,TGTGCCAGCAGTGAGCTAGCGGGAGGTTCGGCTTGGACAGATACGCAGTATTTT,CASSELAGGSAWTDTQYF
15,.,TRBJ2-3,TRBV6-1,many,TGTGCCAGCACCCTTGCGGGGAGTATCACAGATACGCAGTATTTT,CASTLAGSITDTQYF
16,.,TRBJ2-3,TRBV15,few,TGTGCCACCAGCAGAGATCGAGGATTACACACAGATACGCAGTATTTT,CATSRDRGLHTDTQYF
15,TRBD2,TRBJ2-3,TRBV9,many,TGTGCCAGCAGCGCGGGACTATTCAGCACAGATACGCAGTATTTT,CASSAGLFSTDTQYF
14,.,TRBJ2-1,TRBV20-1,few,TGCAGTGCTGAACGGGACTTGACTTACAATGAGCAGTTCTTC,CSAERDLTYNEQFF
13,TRBD1,TRBJ1-2,TRBV7-6,.,TGTGCCAGCAGCTCACAGGGGGTTCATGGCTACACCTTC,CASSSQGVHGYTF
14,.,TRBJ2-2,TRBV24-1,.,TGTGCCACCAGTGATTTCAGGGTAACCGGGGAGCTGTTTTTT,CATSDFRVTGELFF
10,.,TRBJ2-1,TRBV2,many,TGTGCCAGCAGGCCCGATGAGCAGTTCTTC,CASRPDEQFF
14,.,TRBJ2-7,TRBV20-1,.,TGCAGTGCTCCCTCCCTGACAGGTCACTACGAGCAGTACTTC,CSAPSLTGHYEQYF
13,TRBD2,TRBJ2-7,TRBV12-3/TRBV12-4,many,TGTGCCAGCAGTTTAGCGCGGGGGGGCGAGCAGTACTTC,CASSLARGGEQYF
19,.,TRBJ2-7,TRBV6-4,.,TGTGCCAGCAGTGACTCGAGTTACGGCGACAGGCCCAGCTCCTACGAGCAGTACTTC,CASSDSSYGDRPSSYEQYF
17,.,TRBJ1-1,TRBV7-8,few,TGTGCCAGCAGCGCTGCGGGCAGGGGTTACATGAACACTGAAGCTTTCTTT,CASSAAGRGYMNTEAFF
15,.,TRBJ1-2,TRBV30,.,TGTGCCTGGAGTGAGCCACGGGGGGTCCTCTATGGCTACACCTTC,CAWSEPRGVLYGYTF
15,TRBD2,TRBJ2-7,TRBV19,many,TGTGCCAGTAGTACCCGGACTAGCGGGGTCTACGAGCAGTACTTC,CASSTRTSGVYEQYF
15,.,TRBJ2-7,TRBV12-3/TRBV12-4,many,TGTGCCAGCAGTCCGGTTCAGGCTCCGGTGGGGGAGCAGTACTTC,CASSPVQAPVGEQYF
16,.,TRBJ2-2,TRBV4-1,.,TGCGCCAGCAGCCAAACGACAGGTCCCAACACCGGGGAGCTGTTTTTT,CASSQTTGPNTGELFF
14,TRBD1,TRBJ2-7,TRBV25-1,many,TGTGCCAGCGGTACAGGGGCTGGGTCCTACGAGCAGTACTTC,CASGTGAGSYEQYF
13,.,TRBJ1-1,TRBV20-1,many,TGCAGTGCTAGAGTAGGCGGTCCCACTGAAGCTTTCTTT,CSARVGGPTEAFF
14,.,TRBJ1-2,TRBV29-1,many,TGCAGCGTTAGTGACCTCCTGGGTAACTATGGCTACACCTTC,CSVSDLLGNYGYTF
17,TRBD2,TRBJ2-7,TRBV5-1,many,TGCGCCAGCAGCCCCTCAGGGACTAGCGGGCTCCCCTACGAGCAGTACTTC,CASSPSGTSGLPYEQYF
18,TRBD2,TRBJ2-2,TRBV3-1,many,TGTGCCAGCAGCCCCGCCGAGCGGGAGGAGTTTAACACCGGGGAGCTGTTTTTT,CASSPAEREEFNTGELFF
15,.,TRBJ1-4,TRBV6-5,many,TGTGCCAGCAGTTACTCGTGGGTGTCTAATGAAAAACTGTTTTTT,CASSYSWVSNEKLFF
15,TRBD2,TRBJ2-5,TRBV11-2,many,TGTGCCAGCAGCTTATTGACTCGGACTAGCGGGGAGCAGTACTTC,CASSLLTRTSGEQYF
15,.,TRBJ2-7,TRBV4-1,many,TGCGCCAGCAGCCAAGAACTCAGGGGAGCTCTCGAGCAGTACTTC,CASSQELRGALEQYF
14,.,TRBJ2-1,TRBV20-1,few,TGCAGTGCCCCTCTCTATGGTAATTACAATGAGCAGTTCTTC,CSAPLYGNYNEQFF
14,TRBD1,TRBJ2-7,TRBV27,.,TGTGCCAGCAGTTTAGGGACAGGGGGTGCCGAGCAGTACTTC,CASSLGTGGAEQYF
15,TRBD1,TRBJ1-5,TRBV3-1,many,TGTGCCAGCAGTCAAGGGACAGGGAAAAATCAGCCCCAGCATTTT,CASSQGTGKNQPQHF
16,TRBD2,TRBJ2-3,TRBV27,few,TGTGCCAGCAGTTCCTGGACTAGCGGTAGCACAGATACGCAGTATTTT,CASSSWTSGSTDTQYF
13,.,TRBJ1-1,TRBV29-1,.,TGCAGCGTTGAGGGGACGCTAAACACTGAAGCTTTCTTT,CSVEGTLNTEAFF
15,TRBD2,TRBJ2-1,TRBV19,.,TGTGCCAGTAGTATAGGCAGCGGGAGTGTCGATGAGCAGTTCTTC,CASSIGSGSVDEQFF
14,TRBD2,TRBJ2-3,TRBV27,few,TGTGCCAGCACCCTCTCCGGGAGGACAGATACGCAGTATTTT,CASTLSGRTDTQYF
13,.,TRBJ2-3,TRBV27,few,TGTGCCAGCAGTGCCCTAGCCACAGATACGCAGTATTTT,CASSALATDTQYF
13,TRBD1,TRBJ1-6,TRBV6-1,few,TGTGCCAGCAGTGGCCGGGACAGGGGGCCCCTCCACTTT,CASSGRDRGPLHF
15,TRBD2,TRBJ2-1,TRBV6-5,many,TGTGCCAGCACCCCACTAGCGGGAGCGGACAATGAGCAGTTCTTC,CASTPLAGADNEQFF
14,.,TRBJ2-3,TRBV29-1,.,TGCAGCTCACGGGCCGACCCGGGCACAGATACGCAGTATTTT,CSSRADPGTDTQYF
14,.,TRBJ1-1,TRBV5-1,few,TGCGCCAGCAGCTTGGGGGGGAGCGGCACTGAAGCTTTCTTT,CASSLGGSGTEAFF
15,TRBD1,TRBJ1-2,TRBV5-6,.,TGTGCCAGCAGCTTGGAAGGGGGCTGGAGCTATGGCTACACCTTC,CASSLEGGWSYGYTF
13,.,TRBJ2-1,TRBV20-1,.,TGCAGTGCTAGACCAACTAGTTACAATGAGCAGTTCTTC,CSARPTSYNEQFF
13,.,TRBJ1-1,TRBV2,many,TGTGCCAGCAGTGAAGCATACAGGACTGAAGCTTTCTTT,CASSEAYRTEAFF
15,.,TRBJ2-1,TRBV6-1,.,TGTGCCAGCCGGGTCGACAGGATCTCCTACAATGAGCAGTTCTTC,CASRVDRISYNEQFF